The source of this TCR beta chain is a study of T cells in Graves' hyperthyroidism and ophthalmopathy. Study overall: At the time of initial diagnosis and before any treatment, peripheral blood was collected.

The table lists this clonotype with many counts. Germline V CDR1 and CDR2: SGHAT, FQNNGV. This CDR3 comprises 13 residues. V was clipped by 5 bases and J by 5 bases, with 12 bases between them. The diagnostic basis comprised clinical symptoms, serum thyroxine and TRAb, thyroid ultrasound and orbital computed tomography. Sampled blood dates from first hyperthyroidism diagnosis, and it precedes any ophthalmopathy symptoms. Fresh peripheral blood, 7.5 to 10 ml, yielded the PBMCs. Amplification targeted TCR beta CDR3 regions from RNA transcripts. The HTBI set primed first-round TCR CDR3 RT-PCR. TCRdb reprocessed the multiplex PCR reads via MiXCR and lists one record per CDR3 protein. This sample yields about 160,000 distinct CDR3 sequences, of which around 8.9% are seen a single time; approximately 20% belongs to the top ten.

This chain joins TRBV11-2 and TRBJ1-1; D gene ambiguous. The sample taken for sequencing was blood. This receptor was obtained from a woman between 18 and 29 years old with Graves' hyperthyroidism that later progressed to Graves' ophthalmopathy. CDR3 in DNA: TGTGCCAGCAGCCCCCTTGGGGTTACTGAAGCTTTCTTT. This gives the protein CASSPLGVTEAFF.